The 21 T cell receptor beta chains below come from one sample, sequenced in a study of Graves' ophthalmopathy and Graves' hyperthyroidism (dated by TCRdb to the late 2010s). The run used an Illumina HiSeq 2000. TCR beta CDR3 regions were amplified from RNA transcripts for repertoire sequencing. The first round of RT-PCR was done with HTBI primers and the Qiagen OneStep RT-PCR kit, and was followed by a second round of multiplex PCR, then size selection and purification. TCRdb trimmed the raw reads at Q25, called clones with MiXCR and kept productive beta chains. Under each unique CDR3 protein, matching rows form one entry showing the most common genes and DNA. Here the sample has 600,000 to 950,000 distinct CDR3 sequences; approximately 40% occur a single time. The ten largest make up about 40% of the sample. The source material was peripheral blood. The receptors were gathered from an adult man with Graves' ophthalmopathy.

The chain joins TRBV24-1 to TRBJ2-7; 8 bases match TRBD2. This CDR3 has 16 residues. V lost 5 bases, J lost 5 bases, and 13 bases stayed unmatched. Per germline, CDR1 KGHDR and CDR2 SFDVKD. The DNA of the CDR3 is TGTGCCACCAGTGGTTCCATTAGCGGGATCTCGAACGAGCAGTACTTC. It encodes CATSGSISGISNEQYF.

This clonotype showed up just a few times. Relative to the germline gene, one junction end is altered; a read error may explain this. This chain joins TRBV7-9 and TRBJ1-5; 7 bases agree with TRBD1. The germline V gene encodes CDR1 SEHNR and CDR2 FQNEAQ (reference sequence). This CDR3 contains 16 residues. The CDR3 nucleotides read TGCGCCAGCAGCCGTATTGGGGACAGCCAAAATCAGCCCCAGCATTTT. Translated, it gives CASSRIGDSQNQPQHF. Supplemented by reference TRBV7-9 and TRBJ1-5, the full variable domain reads DTGVSQNPRHKITKRGQNVTFRCDPISEHNRLYWYRQTLGQGPEFLTYFQNEAQLEKSRLLSDRFSAERPKGSFSTLEIQRTEQGDSAMYLCASSRIGDSQNQPQHFGDGTRLSIL.

Regarding this clonotype: Without the conserved terminal phenylalanine or tryptophan, this CDR3 likely stems from a read error. It is unclear where the CDR3 begins or ends on the DNA, so no DNA is shown, and the CDR3 is as TCRdb lists it. This chain connects TRBV29-1 to TRBJ2-7; whether TRBD1, the table's D call, matches the DNA was not checked. Germline V gene sequence: CDR1 SQVTM, CDR2 ANQGSEA. From its first to its last residue, the CDR3 has 9 amino acids. Here the CDR3 reads CSAGTGGCL.

On this clonotype itself: The junction shows a germline mismatch at one end, possibly a read error. In DNA form, the CDR3 reads TGTGCCAGCAGCTTGAGTCTGGGGTTGAACACCGGGGAGCTGTTTTTT. Residues: CASSLSLGLNTGELFF. This rearrangement joins TRBV5-1 to TRBJ2-2; no clear D gene. Germline V gives CDR1 SGHRS, CDR2 YFSETQ. The CDR3 loop spans 16 amino acids.

This clonotype was seen many times. The V and J genes are TRBV10-3 and TRBJ1-1; D ambiguous. The CDR3 covers 14 residues. V lost 6 bases and J 1 base, leaving 12 bases between the germline ends. Germline V lookup: CDR1 ENHRY, CDR2 SYGVKD. CDR3 bases: TGTGCCATCAGCCAGACGGACTCGAACACTGAAGCTTTCTTT. It specifies CAISQTDSNTEAFF.

Details on this clonotype: One junction end disagrees with the germline gene, perhaps due to a read error. This chain links TRBV24-1 with TRBJ2-6; 10 bases fit TRBD1. CDR1 is KGHDR and CDR2 is SFDVKD in the germline V gene. CDR3 length: 18 amino acids. This CDR3 is CASSFSGQGSSGANVLTF. DNA of the CDR3: TGTGCCAGCAGTTTTTCGGGACAGGGGAGCTCTGGGGCCAACGTCCTGACTTTC.

In this sample, this clonotype turned up many times. The V and J genes are TRBV29-1 and TRBJ1-2; D unresolved. The CDR3 is made up of 13 amino acids. The V end was cut by 6 bases, the J end by 7 bases, with 18 bases between. The germline CDR1 and CDR2 sequences are SQVTM and ANQGSEA. The CDR3 sequence: CSVDLWGEGGYTF. The CDR3 bases are TGCAGCGTCGACCTCTGGGGTGAGGGTGGCTACACCTTC.

This clonotype has at least ten counts. V and J are TRBV7-9 and TRBJ1-3; D gene unclear. The CDR3 is made up of 15 amino acids. V lost 1 base to trimming and J lost 2 bases, with 9 bases between them. Germline V CDR1 and CDR2: SEHNR, FQNEAQ (reference sequence). CDR3 loop: CASSLGASPGNTIYF. The DNA of the CDR3 is TGTGCCAGCAGCTTAGGGGCAAGTCCTGGAAACACCATATATTTT.

This clonotype has a handful of counts. The J gene is TRBJ2-7, the V gene TRBV20-1; 10 bases match TRBD1. The CDR3 spans 17 residues. Losses at the gene ends were 5 bases for V and 2 bases for J; bases not matched to a gene: 15. Germline V lookup: CDR1 DFQATT, CDR2 SNEGSKA (reference sequence). The CDR3 DNA is TGCAGTGCTTGGCGGAGGGAGGGGACAGGGGAACCCTACGAGCAGTACTTC. It yields the protein CSAWRREGTGEPYEQYF.

This chain uses TRBV11-2 with TRBJ2-7; 8 bases are shared with TRBD1. In germline, CDR1 is SGHAT, CDR2 FQNNGV. Germline trimming cut 5 bases from V and 3 bases from J; bases unmatched to any gene: 12. The CDR3 is 16 residues long. The CDR3 loop reads CASSQGTGGTGYEQYF. The CDR3 DNA sequence: TGTGCCAGCAGCCAGGGGACTGGCGGGACAGGCTACGAGCAGTACTTC.

This clonotype was observed a few times. Sequence at one end of the junction differs from germline and may be a read error. J is TRBJ1-1 and V is TRBV10-3, with TRBD1 matching over 10 bases. This CDR3 is built from 14 residues. CDR1 and CDR2 (germline): ENHRY, SYGVKD. DNA of the CDR3: TGTGCCAGCAGTTACTCGGGACAGGGGATGGAGGCTTTCTTT. Its protein is CASSYSGQGMEAFF.

CDR3 sequence (DNA): TGCAGTGCTAGTGGACAGGGGAATCAGCCCCAGTACTTC. This sequence encodes CSASGQGNQPQYF. This chain joins TRBV20-1 and TRBJ2-5, with 9 bases aligning to TRBD1. This CDR3 contains 13 residues. Per the germline V gene, CDR1 is DFQATT and CDR2 is SNEGSKA (reference sequence). The V segment lost 3 bases and the J segment 9 bases; nucleotides outside the gene matches: 8.

At least ten counts were recorded for this clonotype. The V gene is TRBV7-2, the J gene TRBJ1-2; the D gene is possibly TRBD1 (6 bases). Looked up from germline, CDR1 is SGHTA and CDR2 is FQGNSA. The CDR3 length is 14 residues. The V end was cut by 3 bases, the J end by 8 bases, with 16 bases between. This CDR3 reads CASSLDSAMGGYTF. The CDR3 coding sequence is TGTGCCAGCAGCTTGGACAGTGCTATGGGGGGCTACACCTTC.

The V and J genes are TRBV7-9 and TRBJ1-1; 10 positions agree with TRBD1. V was pared by 4 bases and J by 0 bases, with 14 bases of the junction left unmatched. The CDR3 runs 19 residues. Germline CDR1 and CDR2: SEHNR and FQNEAQ (reference sequence). The CDR3: CASSSQPGQGGFMNTEAFF. The CDR3 bases are TGTGCCAGCAGCTCCCAGCCTGGACAGGGGGGGTTCATGAACACTGAAGCTTTCTTT.

This sequence joins TRBV7-2 and TRBJ1-2; TRBD1 agrees at 8 bases. CDR1 and CDR2 (germline): SGHTA, FQGNSA. V lost 8 bases, J lost 8 bases, and 16 bases stayed unmatched. The CDR3 is 15 residues long. CDR3 bases: TGTGCCAGCGGGGGGGACAGGAGCTCCCCAAGGGGCTACACCTTC. Its protein product is CASGGDRSSPRGYTF.

The chain has TRBV20-1 and TRBJ2-5; D call uncertain. CDR1 is DFQATT and CDR2 is SNEGSKA in the germline V gene (reference sequence). The CDR3 loop spans 14 amino acids. Trimming removed 5 bases from V and 6 bases from J, with 19 bases in between. The CDR3 bases are TGCAGTGCTGGTGGGATAGTCGCGAGCCAGACCCAGTACTTC. It translates to CSAGGIVASQTQYF.

V is TRBV7-9 and J is TRBJ1-2; D remains unclear. The CDR3 sequence is 14 residues long. V was clipped by 6 bases and J by 8 bases, with 19 bases between them. The germline gives CDR1 SEHNR, CDR2 FQNEAQ (reference sequence). The CDR3 nucleotides are TGTGCCAGCAGTTTCGCACAATGGGAGGGCGGCTACACCTTC. It translates to CASSFAQWEGGYTF.

The table lists this clonotype with many counts. The rearrangement uses TRBV6-1 and TRBJ1-1; D not certain. CDR1 and CDR2 (germline): MNHNS, SASEGT. The CDR3 runs to 14 residues. V lost 5 bases and J 1 base, leaving 11 bases between the germline ends. CDR3: CASSIGLWNTEAFF. CDR3 DNA sequence: TGTGCCAGCAGTATTGGGCTGTGGAACACTGAAGCTTTCTTT.

The V call is TRBV7-2, the J call TRBJ2-7; maybe TRBD1 (5 bases). V lost 5 bases and J 4 bases, leaving 12 bases between the germline ends. Germline V gene lookup returns CDR1 SGHTA and CDR2 FQGNSA. The CDR3 covers 13 residues. CDR3 coding DNA: TGTGCCAGCAGCCGTGGGGCGGCTTACGAGCAGTACTTC. It encodes CASSRGAAYEQYF.

This clonotype occurred many times. The chain carries TRBV7-9 and TRBJ1-2; D not resolved. Between the trimmed V and J ends, which lost 6 bases and 6 bases, there was a span of 8 bases. The germline V gene has CDR1 SEHNR and CDR2 FQNEAQ (reference sequence). The CDR3 runs 11 residues. The CDR3 here is CASSLVDGYTF. The CDR3 nucleotides are TGTGCCAGCAGTTTGGTAGATGGCTACACCTTC.

Turning to this clonotype: At one end, the junction sequence differs from germline, possibly due to a read error. This chain uses TRBV10-3 with TRBJ1-2, with 9 bases identical to TRBD1. Germline CDR1 and CDR2: ENHRY and SYGVKD. The CDR3 length is 15 residues. CDR3 sequence reads: CASSDRDRVRYGYTF. The CDR3 DNA sequence: TGTGCCAGCAGTGACCGGGACAGGGTTCGCTATGGCTACACCTTC.